These T cell receptor beta chains were read from a single sample in a study of blood T cells in healthy people across ages. Each CDR3 protein gets one entry after TCRdb re-called the 5' RACE reads with MiXCR. This sample carries 1.5 million to 2 million distinct CDR3 sequences, roughly 30% of them seen once, and the ten largest clones take roughly 8.2%. The specimen was blood. These receptors all stem from a woman aged 25 to 45 in good health. The CDR3 runs from the conserved cysteine through the conserved F or W. D genes are given only for firm matches. Size is stated for part of the rows, as once, few or many counts, or as a class when the clone is expanded.

clone_size: many; v_call: TRBV5-1; j_call: TRBJ2-3; cdr3_length: 14; d_call: TRBD1; cdr3_nt: TGTGCCAGCAGCCTGGACAGGGGCACAGATACGCAGTATTTT; cdr3_aa: CASSLDRGTDTQYF
clone_size: once; v_call: TRBV30; j_call: TRBJ1-2; cdr3_length: 15; d_call: .; cdr3_nt: TGTGCCTGGAGTACACAGGCCGGGCATTACTATGGCTACACCTTC; cdr3_aa: CAWSTQAGHYYGYTF
clone_size: few; v_call: TRBV24-1; j_call: TRBJ2-6; cdr3_length: 14; d_call: .; cdr3_nt: TGTGCCACCAGATCGAGTACTGGGGCCAACGTCCTGACTTTC; cdr3_aa: CATRSSTGANVLTF
clone_size: .; v_call: TRBV29-1; j_call: TRBJ2-7; cdr3_length: 13; d_call: TRBD1; cdr3_nt: TGCAGCGTTGATAGGACAGGGGGCAATGAGCAGTACTTC; cdr3_aa: CSVDRTGGNEQYF
clone_size: .; v_call: TRBV11-2; j_call: TRBJ2-7; cdr3_length: 16; d_call: .; cdr3_nt: TGTGCCAGCAGCTTAGATTACGGGGGGCAGCACGGGGAGCAGTACTTC; cdr3_aa: CASSLDYGGQHGEQYF
clone_size: .; v_call: TRBV24-1; j_call: TRBJ2-1; cdr3_length: 15; d_call: TRBD2; cdr3_nt: TGTGCCACCGGAAATACGGGGGGCTCCTACAATGAGCAGTTCTTC; cdr3_aa: CATGNTGGSYNEQFF
clone_size: few; v_call: TRBV4-2; j_call: TRBJ1-5; cdr3_length: 20; d_call: TRBD1; cdr3_nt: TGTGCCAGCAGCCACCTGACAGGGTCGGGGCGGAAAGGGCGCAATCAGCCCCAGCATTTT; cdr3_aa: CASSHLTGSGRKGRNQPQHF
clone_size: many; v_call: TRBV29-1; j_call: TRBJ2-7; cdr3_length: 16; d_call: TRBD2; cdr3_nt: TGCAGCGTTGACCGGGACAACGGGGGGGCCCCCTACGAGCAGTACTTC; cdr3_aa: CSVDRDNGGAPYEQYF
clone_size: few; v_call: TRBV20-1; j_call: TRBJ2-7; cdr3_length: 15; d_call: TRBD2; cdr3_nt: TGCAGTGCTAGGTCACGCCTAGCGGGTACCTACGAGCAGTACTTC; cdr3_aa: CSARSRLAGTYEQYF
clone_size: .; v_call: TRBV12-1; j_call: TRBJ2-7; cdr3_length: 16; d_call: .; cdr3_nt: .; cdr3_aa: CASSFARGTRSYEQYF
clone_size: many; v_call: TRBV10-3; j_call: TRBJ2-5; cdr3_length: 13; d_call: TRBD1; cdr3_nt: TGTGCCACCGGGACAGGGGGCGAGGAGACCCAGTACTTC; cdr3_aa: CATGTGGEETQYF
clone_size: .; v_call: TRBV5-1; j_call: TRBJ2-3; cdr3_length: 17; d_call: TRBD2; cdr3_nt: TGCGCCAGCAGCTTGATGACTAGCGGGGGGGCCTCTGATACGCAGTATTTT; cdr3_aa: CASSLMTSGGASDTQYF
clone_size: few; v_call: TRBV6-5; j_call: TRBJ2-3; cdr3_length: 14; d_call: .; cdr3_nt: TGTGCCAGCAGTTCCTATAAAAGCACAGATACGCAGTATTTT; cdr3_aa: CASSSYKSTDTQYF
clone_size: .; v_call: TRBV5-6; j_call: TRBJ2-7; cdr3_length: 14; d_call: TRBD2; cdr3_nt: TGTGCCAGCAGCTCTGACGGGCGGGGGTACGAGCAGTACTTC; cdr3_aa: CASSSDGRGYEQYF
clone_size: few; v_call: TRBV6-1; j_call: TRBJ2-7; cdr3_length: 9; d_call: .; cdr3_nt: TGTGTTCGGAACTACGAGCAGTACTTC; cdr3_aa: CVRNYEQYF
clone_size: .; v_call: TRBV2; j_call: TRBJ1-3; cdr3_length: 18; d_call: .; cdr3_nt: TGTGCCAGCAGTGAACAGGGGACCCCGGGCAGCTCTGGAAACACCATATATTTT; cdr3_aa: CASSEQGTPGSSGNTIYF
clone_size: .; v_call: TRBV6-5; j_call: TRBJ2-1; cdr3_length: 13; d_call: .; cdr3_nt: TGTGCCAGCAGTTACGCGACCCTCAATGAGCAGTTCTTC; cdr3_aa: CASSYATLNEQFF
clone_size: .; v_call: TRBV20-1; j_call: TRBJ2-7; cdr3_length: 11; d_call: .; cdr3_nt: TGCAGTGCGGATGACGGGGTCGAGCAGTACTTC; cdr3_aa: CSADDGVEQYF
clone_size: few; v_call: TRBV7-2; j_call: TRBJ2-3; cdr3_length: 13; d_call: .; cdr3_nt: TGTGCCAGCAGCCGAACCGCGGCAGATACGCAGTATTTT; cdr3_aa: CASSRTAADTQYF
clone_size: few; v_call: TRBV6-2/TRBV6-3; j_call: TRBJ2-7; cdr3_length: 13; d_call: .; cdr3_nt: TGTGCCAGCGAAGCCCGAGGGGGCTACGAGCAGTACTTC; cdr3_aa: CASEARGGYEQYF
clone_size: .; v_call: TRBV4-1; j_call: TRBJ1-2; cdr3_length: 15; d_call: .; cdr3_nt: TGCGCCAGCAGCCAAGAACCCCCGGGGGCGCATGGCTACACCTTC; cdr3_aa: CASSQEPPGAHGYTF
clone_size: many; v_call: TRBV27; j_call: TRBJ2-7; cdr3_length: 12; d_call: .; cdr3_nt: TGTGCCAGCAGCCGACTCGGAAGGGAGCAGTACTTC; cdr3_aa: CASSRLGREQYF
clone_size: .; v_call: TRBV29-1; j_call: TRBJ2-5; cdr3_length: 13; d_call: TRBD2; cdr3_nt: TGCAGCTCTTCATGGCGGCTAGCGGTTGAGCAGTACTTC; cdr3_aa: CSSSWRLAVEQYF
clone_size: many; v_call: TRBV20-1; j_call: TRBJ2-1; cdr3_length: 11; d_call: .; cdr3_nt: TGCAGTGCTAGTTTCACGGGAGTTAAGTTCTTC; cdr3_aa: CSASFTGVKFF
clone_size: few; v_call: TRBV7-9; j_call: TRBJ2-7; cdr3_length: 14; d_call: .; cdr3_nt: TGTGCCAGCAGCCCGCGACAGAGTCTCTACGAGCAGTACTTC; cdr3_aa: CASSPRQSLYEQYF
clone_size: .; v_call: TRBV12-3/TRBV12-4; j_call: TRBJ2-3; cdr3_length: 16; d_call: .; cdr3_nt: TGTGCCAGCAGACCCCCCGACTGGGAATTAACAGATACGCAGTATTTT; cdr3_aa: CASRPPDWELTDTQYF
clone_size: few; v_call: TRBV6-4; j_call: TRBJ2-1; cdr3_length: 13; d_call: .; cdr3_nt: TGTGCCAGCAGTCGGGCTACTTCGGGTGAGCAGTTCTTC; cdr3_aa: CASSRATSGEQFF
clone_size: .; v_call: TRBV7-9; j_call: TRBJ2-7; cdr3_length: 12; d_call: .; cdr3_nt: TGTGCCAGCTGCTTAGGGAGTCGCGAGCAGTACTTC; cdr3_aa: CASCLGSREQYF
clone_size: .; v_call: TRBV7-9; j_call: TRBJ2-1; cdr3_length: 11; d_call: .; cdr3_nt: TGTACCAGCAGCCAAGAATCTGAGCAGTTCTTC; cdr3_aa: CTSSQESEQFF
clone_size: .; v_call: TRBV4-2; j_call: TRBJ1-4; cdr3_length: 16; d_call: .; cdr3_nt: TGTGCCAGCAGCCAAGATCTAGGGCAGAGTAATGAAAAACTGTTTTTT; cdr3_aa: CASSQDLGQSNEKLFF
clone_size: few; v_call: TRBV4-1; j_call: TRBJ2-1; cdr3_length: 15; d_call: TRBD2; cdr3_nt: TGCGCCAGCAGCCAAGATTCTAGCGGTTGGGATGAGCAGTTCTTC; cdr3_aa: CASSQDSSGWDEQFF
clone_size: .; v_call: TRBV29-1; j_call: TRBJ2-3; cdr3_length: 14; d_call: TRBD2; cdr3_nt: TGCAGCGTTGCGGGGGGGCCGAGCACAGATACGCAGTATTTT; cdr3_aa: CSVAGGPSTDTQYF
clone_size: .; v_call: TRBV10-3; j_call: TRBJ2-5; cdr3_length: 12; d_call: TRBD2; cdr3_nt: TGTGCCATCGGGGAGGGACAAGAGACCCAGTACTTC; cdr3_aa: CAIGEGQETQYF
clone_size: many; v_call: TRBV4-1; j_call: TRBJ2-1; cdr3_length: 15; d_call: .; cdr3_nt: TGCGCCAGCAGCCAAGGGGTAGCGGCCTACAATGAGCAGTTCTTC; cdr3_aa: CASSQGVAAYNEQFF
clone_size: .; v_call: TRBV7-3; j_call: TRBJ2-7; cdr3_length: 17; d_call: .; cdr3_nt: TGTGCCAGCAGGCTCAAGACTCCGCTTCACCTATGCTACGAGCAGTACTTC; cdr3_aa: CASRLKTPLHLCYEQYF
clone_size: .; v_call: TRBV28; j_call: TRBJ1-1; cdr3_length: 14; d_call: .; cdr3_nt: TGTGCCAGCAGTCTTCCCGGGACGGGTCGGTCGGCTTTCTTT; cdr3_aa: CASSLPGTGRSAFF
clone_size: .; v_call: TRBV19; j_call: TRBJ2-7; cdr3_length: 14; d_call: TRBD1; cdr3_nt: TGTGCCAGTAGAACAGGGGCGGGCGCCTACGAGCAGTACTTC; cdr3_aa: CASRTGAGAYEQYF
clone_size: few; v_call: TRBV18; j_call: TRBJ2-3; cdr3_length: 16; d_call: .; cdr3_nt: TGTGCCAGCTCCGAACTTGGGACATCTAACGCAGATACGCAGTATTTT; cdr3_aa: CASSELGTSNADTQYF
clone_size: .; v_call: TRBV9; j_call: TRBJ2-1; cdr3_length: 17; d_call: TRBD2; cdr3_nt: TGTGCCAGCAGCGTAGGCTCTAGCGGGGGGGTTTTGAGGGAGCAGTTCTTC; cdr3_aa: CASSVGSSGGVLREQFF
clone_size: many; v_call: TRBV5-1; j_call: TRBJ1-1; cdr3_length: 12; d_call: TRBD1; cdr3_nt: TGCGCCAGCAGCTACGGACAGGGTGAAGCTTTCTTT; cdr3_aa: CASSYGQGEAFF
clone_size: .; v_call: TRBV27; j_call: TRBJ2-7; cdr3_length: 14; d_call: .; cdr3_nt: TGTGCCAGCAGTTCCAGGACTCTTCACTACGAGCAGTACTTC; cdr3_aa: CASSSRTLHYEQYF